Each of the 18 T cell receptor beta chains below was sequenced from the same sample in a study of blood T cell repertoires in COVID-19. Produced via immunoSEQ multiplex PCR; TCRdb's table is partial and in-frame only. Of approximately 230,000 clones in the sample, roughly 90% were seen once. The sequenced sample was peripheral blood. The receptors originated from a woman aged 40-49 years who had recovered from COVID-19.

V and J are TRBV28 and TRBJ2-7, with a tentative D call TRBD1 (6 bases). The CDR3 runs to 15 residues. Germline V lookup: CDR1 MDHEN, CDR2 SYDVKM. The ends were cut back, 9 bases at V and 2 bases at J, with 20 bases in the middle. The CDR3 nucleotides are TGTGCCAGTTTCCAGGGGTCGCGGCGTCCCTACGAGCAGTACTTC. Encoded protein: CASFQGSRRPYEQYF.

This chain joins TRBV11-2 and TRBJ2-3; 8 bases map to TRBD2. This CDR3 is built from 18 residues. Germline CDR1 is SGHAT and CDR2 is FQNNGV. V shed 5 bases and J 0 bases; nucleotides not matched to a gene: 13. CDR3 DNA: TGTGCCAGCAGCATCCCCCTGACTAGCGCCACTAGCACAGATACGCAGTATTTT. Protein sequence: CASSIPLTSATSTDTQYF.

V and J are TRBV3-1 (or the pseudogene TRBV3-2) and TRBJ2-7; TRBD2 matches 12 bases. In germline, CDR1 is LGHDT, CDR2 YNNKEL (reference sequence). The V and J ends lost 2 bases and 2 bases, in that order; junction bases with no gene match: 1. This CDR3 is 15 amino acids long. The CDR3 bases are TGTGCCAGCAGCCAAAGACTAGCGGGAGCCTACGAGCAGTACTTC. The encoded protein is CASSQRLAGAYEQYF.

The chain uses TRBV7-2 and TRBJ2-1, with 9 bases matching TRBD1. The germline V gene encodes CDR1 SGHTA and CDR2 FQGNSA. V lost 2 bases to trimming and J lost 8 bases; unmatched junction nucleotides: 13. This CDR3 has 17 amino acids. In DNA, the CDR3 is TGTGCCAGCAGCTTAAGGCGACAGGGGGGGCCCCCCGATGAGCAGTTCTTC. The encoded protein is CASSLRRQGGPPDEQFF.

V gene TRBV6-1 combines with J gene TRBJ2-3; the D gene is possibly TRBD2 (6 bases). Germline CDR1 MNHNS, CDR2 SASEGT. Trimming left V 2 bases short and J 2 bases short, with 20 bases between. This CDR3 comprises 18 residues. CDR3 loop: CASSERRGFGIPTDTQYF. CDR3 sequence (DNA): TGTGCCAGCAGTGAACGGCGGGGTTTTGGGATACCCACAGATACGCAGTATTTT.

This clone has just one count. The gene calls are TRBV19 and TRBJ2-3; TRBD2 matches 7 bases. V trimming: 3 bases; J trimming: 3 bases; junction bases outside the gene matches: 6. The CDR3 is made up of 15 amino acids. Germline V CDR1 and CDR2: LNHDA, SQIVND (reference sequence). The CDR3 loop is CASSMETGGTDTQYF. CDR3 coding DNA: TGTGCCAGTAGTATGGAAACCGGGGGGACAGATACGCAGTATTTT.

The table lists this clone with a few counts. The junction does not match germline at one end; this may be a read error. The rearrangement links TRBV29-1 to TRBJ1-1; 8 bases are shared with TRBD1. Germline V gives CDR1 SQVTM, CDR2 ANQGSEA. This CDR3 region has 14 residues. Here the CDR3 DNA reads TGCAGCGTTGAAGCGAGGACAGGGAACCCTGAAGCTTTCTTT. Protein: CSVEARTGNPEAFF.

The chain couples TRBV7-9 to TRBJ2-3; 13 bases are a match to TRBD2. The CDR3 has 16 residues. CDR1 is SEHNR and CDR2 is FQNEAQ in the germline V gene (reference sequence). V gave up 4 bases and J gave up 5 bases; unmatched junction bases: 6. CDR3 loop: CASSSPGLAGVDTQYF. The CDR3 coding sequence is TGTGCCAGCAGCTCCCCTGGACTAGCGGGAGTAGATACGCAGTATTTT.

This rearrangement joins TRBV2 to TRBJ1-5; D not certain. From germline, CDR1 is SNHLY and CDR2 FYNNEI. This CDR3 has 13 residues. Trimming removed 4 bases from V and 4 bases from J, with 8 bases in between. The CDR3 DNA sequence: TGTGCCAGCAGTGTAGAAAGAAATCAGCCCCAGCATTTT. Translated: CASSVERNQPQHF.

The CDR3 coding sequence is TGTGCCAGCAGCGCCTCCGGGACTAGAAGTACAGATACGCAGTATTTT. The encoded protein is CASSASGTRSTDTQYF. V usage is TRBV5-4 and J usage is TRBJ2-3, with 8 bases fitting TRBD2. Germline-derived CDR1 and CDR2 are SGHNT and YYREEE (reference sequence). The CDR3 length is 16 residues. The V segment lost 4 bases and the J segment 3 bases; nucleotides outside the gene matches: 10. Combining the CDR3 with reference TRBV5-4 and TRBJ2-3 gives the whole variable domain ETGVTQSPTHLIKTRGQQVTLRCSSQSGHNTVSWYQQALGQGPQFIFQYYREEENGRGNFPPRFSGLQFPNYSSELNVNALELDDSALYLCASSASGTRSTDTQYFGPGTRLTVL.

CDR3 sequence: CASSQPGGFPYEQYF. CDR3 DNA sequence: TGCGCCAGCAGCCAACCAGGGGGTTTTCCCTACGAGCAGTACTTC. The chain uses TRBV4-1 and TRBJ2-7; 7 bases agree with TRBD1. The trim removed 2 bases at V and 2 bases at J, leaving 6 bases unmatched. Looked up from germline, CDR1 is MGHRA and CDR2 is YSYEKL. There are 15 residues in the CDR3.

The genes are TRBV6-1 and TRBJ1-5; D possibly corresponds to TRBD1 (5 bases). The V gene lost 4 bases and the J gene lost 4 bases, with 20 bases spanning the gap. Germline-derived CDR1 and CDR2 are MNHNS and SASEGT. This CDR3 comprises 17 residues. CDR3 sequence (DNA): TGTGCCAGCAGTGTCTCCCCAGGGTTACAAGCAAATCAGCCCCAGCATTTT. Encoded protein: CASSVSPGLQANQPQHF.

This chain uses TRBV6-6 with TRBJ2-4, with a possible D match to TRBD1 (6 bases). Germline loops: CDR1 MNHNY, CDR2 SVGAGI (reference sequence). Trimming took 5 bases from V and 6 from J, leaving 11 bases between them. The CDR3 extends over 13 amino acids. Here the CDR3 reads CASSDPQGNIQYF. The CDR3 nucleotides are TGTGCCAGCAGTGACCCACAGGGAAACATTCAGTACTTC.

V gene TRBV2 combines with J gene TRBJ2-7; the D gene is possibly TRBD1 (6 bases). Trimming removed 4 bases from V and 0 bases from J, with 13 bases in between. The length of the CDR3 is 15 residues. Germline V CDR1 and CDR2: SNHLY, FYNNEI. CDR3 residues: CASSVGPGDSYEQYF. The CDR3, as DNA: TGTGCCAGCAGTGTCGGTCCAGGGGACTCCTACGAGCAGTACTTC.

The CDR3 sequence: CATSDPAWGEAGELFF. The CDR3 coding sequence is TGTGCCACCAGTGATCCCGCTTGGGGGGAAGCCGGGGAGCTGTTTTTT. The chain uses TRBV24-1 and TRBJ2-2, with a tentative D call TRBD2 (6 bases). This CDR3 comprises 16 residues. Germline lookup yields CDR1 KGHDR and CDR2 SFDVKD. Trimming cost V 3 bases and J 6 bases, with 16 bases left between them.

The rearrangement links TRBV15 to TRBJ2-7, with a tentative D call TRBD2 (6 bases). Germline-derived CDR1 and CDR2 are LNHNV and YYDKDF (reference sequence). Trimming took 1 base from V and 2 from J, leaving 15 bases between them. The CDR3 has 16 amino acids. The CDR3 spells CATSRVEGLATYEQYF. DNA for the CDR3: TGTGCCACCAGCAGAGTGGAGGGCCTAGCAACCTACGAGCAGTACTTC.

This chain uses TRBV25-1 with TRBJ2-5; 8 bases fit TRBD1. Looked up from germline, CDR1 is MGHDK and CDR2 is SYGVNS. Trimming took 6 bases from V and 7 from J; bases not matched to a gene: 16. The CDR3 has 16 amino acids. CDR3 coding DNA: TGTGCCAGCAGCACTTCACCGGGACAGGCGGTCGGGACCCAGTACTTC. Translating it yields CASSTSPGQAVGTQYF.

CDR3 residues: CASSSAIWTEGETQYF. CDR3 bases: TGTGCCAGCAGCTCGGCGATTTGGACAGAGGGGGAGACCCAGTACTTC. The chain has TRBV11-3 and TRBJ2-5; D is perhaps TRBD1 (6 bases). V lost 4 bases and J 5 bases, leaving 20 bases between the germline ends. The CDR3 length is 16 residues. Germline V gene sequence: CDR1 SGHNT, CDR2 YENEEA.